The rows below give T cell receptor beta chains drawn from one sample of a study of OX40 agonist ivuxolimab in advanced cancers. TCRdb's copy holds only in-frame clones and misses some; the assay was immunoSEQ multiplex PCR. This table holds approximately 44,000 clones, over 80% found once. The source material was CD4+ or CD8+ T cells sorted from blood, sampled in a trial of the OX40 agonist ivuxolimab. These receptor sequences come from an adult with an advanced solid tumor such as melanoma, head and neck, liver or kidney cancer. The CDR3 runs from the conserved cysteine through the conserved F or W. Each record gives: J gene, D gene, clone size, V gene, CDR3 protein, CDR3 DNA. D genes are given only for firm matches. Clone size is given for some rows only: seen once, a few or many times, or a class if the clone is expanded.

TRBJ2-3,TRBD2,.,TRBV5-1,CASSLEGLHPGGTDTQYF,TGCGCCAGCAGCTTGGAGGGACTACACCCCGGGGGCACAGATACGCAGTATTTT
TRBJ1-2,.,.,TRBV30,CAWSVKGLYGYTF,TGTGCCTGGAGTGTCAAGGGTCTCTATGGCTACACCTTC
TRBJ1-2,TRBD1,.,TRBV9,CASSGDRGLDGYTF,TGTGCCAGCAGCGGCGATAGGGGGCTCGACGGCTACACCTTC
TRBJ1-2,TRBD1,.,TRBV7-8,CASSFGSLQGGYGYTF,TGTGCCAGCAGCTTTGGGTCCTTACAGGGGGGCTATGGCTACACCTTC
TRBJ2-7,.,.,TRBV5-6,CASSFGARSGQYF,TGTGCCAGCAGCTTCGGTGCCCGCTCTGGGCAGTACTTC
TRBJ2-7,.,.,TRBV11-2,CASSREYGHEQYF,TGTGCCAGCAGCCGAGAATACGGGCACGAGCAGTACTTC
TRBJ1-4,.,.,TRBV5-6,CASSLYRETTNEKLFF,TGTGCCAGCAGCTTATACAGGGAGACAACTAATGAAAAACTGTTTTTT
TRBJ2-7,.,.,TRBV5-1,CASRTGGESEQYF,TGCGCCAGCAGGACCGGCGGGGAGAGCGAGCAGTACTTC
TRBJ2-6,.,.,TRBV23-1,CASKDTSGANVLTF,TGCGCCAGCAAGGATACCTCTGGGGCCAACGTCCTGACTTTC
TRBJ2-7,.,.,TRBV28,CASRPSGTISEQYF,TGTGCCAGCAGGCCCTCCGGGACAATCTCCGAGCAGTACTTC
TRBJ2-1,.,.,TRBV5-1,CASSLVPNNEQFF,TGCGCCAGCAGCTTGGTACCAAACAATGAGCAGTTCTTC
TRBJ2-3,.,.,TRBV30,CAWSDVSKIVGMADTQYF,TGTGCCTGGAGCGACGTCAGTAAGATAGTTGGGATGGCAGATACGCAGTATTTT
TRBJ2-7,.,.,TRBV29-1,CSAKDPAREYF,TGCAGCGCCAAAGACCCAGCACGAGAGTACTTC
TRBJ2-7,TRBD2,.,TRBV18,CASSLTSPIDWGGSYEQYF,TGTGCCAGCTCACTTACCTCACCAATTGACTGGGGGGGGTCCTACGAGCAGTACTTC
TRBJ2-7,.,.,TRBV28,CATLTQTPRGNSYEQYF,TGTGCCACCTTAACCCAGACTCCCAGGGGCAACTCCTACGAGCAGTACTTC
TRBJ1-4,.,once,TRBV7-9,CASIQLRIGKGEKLFF,TGTGCCAGCATCCAGCTTAGGATCGGGAAAGGGGAAAAACTGTTTTTT
TRBJ1-2,.,.,TRBV11-1,CASSLWTGTDRYGYTF,TGTGCCAGCAGCTTATGGACGGGCACAGACCGATATGGCTACACCTTC
TRBJ1-2,TRBD1,.,TRBV30,CAWSVSRGTGDYTF,TGTGCCTGGAGTGTAAGTCGTGGGACAGGGGACTACACCTTC
TRBJ2-7,.,.,TRBV5-8,CASNLNYGNEQYF,TGTGCCAGCAACTTGAATTACGGCAACGAGCAGTACTTC
TRBJ2-7,.,once,TRBV9,CASSPTPF,TGTGCCAGCAGCCCGACCCCGTTC
TRBJ1-1,TRBD1,.,TRBV14,CASSLGTAIGKAFF,TGTGCCAGCAGCCTCGGGACAGCCATCGGGAAAGCTTTCTTT
TRBJ2-6,.,.,TRBV10-3,CAIKAGPGAGMSGANVLTF,TGTGCCATCAAGGCGGGTCCGGGGGCAGGGATGTCTGGGGCCAACGTCCTGACTTTC
TRBJ2-1,.,.,TRBV4-1,CASSQDDRAAYNEQFF,TGCGCCAGCAGCCAAGATGACAGAGCGGCCTACAATGAGCAGTTCTTC
TRBJ2-5,.,few,TRBV11-3,CASMRQGGGETQYF,TGTGCCAGCATGAGGCAGGGTGGCGGAGAGACCCAGTACTTC
TRBJ2-7,TRBD1,.,TRBV20-1,CSADRGREQYF,TGCAGTGCTGACAGGGGGCGCGAGCAGTACTTC
TRBJ1-1,TRBD1,.,TRBV5-1,CASSDRDRGSTEAFF,TGCGCCAGCAGCGACCGGGACAGGGGTTCCACTGAAGCTTTCTTT
TRBJ1-3,.,once,TRBV28,CASSSGEVLSGNTIYF,TGTGCCAGCAGTTCTGGGGAAGTCCTCTCTGGAAACACCATATATTTT
TRBJ2-1,TRBD2,.,TRBV18,CASSPRSGGAYNEQFF,TGTGCCAGCTCACCACGGAGCGGGGGAGCCTACAATGAGCAGTTCTTC
TRBJ2-7,TRBD2,few,TRBV18,CASSPRRAGGGDEQYF,TGTGCCAGCTCACCACGGAGAGCGGGAGGGGGCGACGAGCAGTACTTC
TRBJ2-6,.,.,TRBV7-2,CASSLRAGPSGANVLTF,TGTGCCAGCAGCTTACGGGCAGGGCCCTCTGGGGCCAACGTCCTGACTTTC
TRBJ1-1,.,.,TRBV6-6,CASSYSQNTEAFF,TGTGCCAGCAGTTACTCCCAGAACACTGAAGCTTTCTTT
TRBJ1-1,.,.,TRBV11-3,CASSTRGTEAFF,TGTGCCAGCAGCACAAGGGGCACTGAAGCTTTCTTT
TRBJ1-2,TRBD1,.,TRBV29-1,CSVRQGEGYTF,TGCAGCGTCCGACAGGGGGAAGGCTACACCTTC
TRBJ1-1,.,.,TRBV6-5,CASSTSRFPAFF,TGTGCCAGCAGCACGTCCAGATTTCCAGCTTTCTTT
TRBJ2-7,.,.,TRBV7-9,CASNDIGGNIRRYEQYF,TGTGCCAGCAACGATATCGGGGGAAATATTCGAAGGTACGAGCAGTACTTC
TRBJ2-7,.,.,TRBV7-3,CASSLTPGEGEQYF,TGTGCCAGCAGCTTAACCCCAGGGGAAGGGGAGCAGTACTTC
TRBJ2-7,.,.,TRBV28,CASSPYVDEQYF,TGTGCCAGCAGTCCATACGTGGACGAGCAGTACTTC
TRBJ2-7,TRBD2,.,TRBV6-6,CASSYSPGDGGVEQYF,TGTGCCAGCAGTTACTCGCCAGGGGACGGGGGGGTCGAGCAGTACTTC
TRBJ1-3,.,.,TRBV7-3,CASSLQAGGNTIYF,TGTGCCAGCAGCTTACAGGCAGGGGGAAACACCATATATTTT
TRBJ2-5,TRBD2,.,TRBV30,CAWSPGLGGERYF,TGTGCCTGGAGCCCGGGACTAGGGGGAGAGCGGTACTTC